This TCR beta chain was recovered during a study of T cell responses to AZD1222 COVID-19 vaccine. Study-level information: Second-dose schedules of about 4 or about 12 weeks were combined.

About this clone itself: Its antigen is undetermined.

Clones were read by immunoSEQ multiplex PCR, and TCRdb kept only the in-frame ones, dropping some. This table has tens of thousands of clones, 85% to 90% appearing once. General study points: Baseline serostatus was positive in only a handful of AZD1222 recipients. With dominance at 160-218 and 743-854, vaccine-associated CD4 TCRs spanned spike. Of spike-specific TCRs, nearly half reportedly target regions left unmutated in variants.

Per germline, CDR1 MNHEY and CDR2 SMNVEV (reference sequence). This CDR3 is built from 15 residues. The V and J ends lost 3 bases and 2 bases respectively, with 12 bases between them. The sequence derives from an adult in good health. The specimen comprised peripheral blood, sampled on day 0 of AZD1222 vaccination. The J gene is TRBJ2-3, the V gene TRBV27; D uncertain. The CDR3 sequence is CASSLGRPATDTQYF. The CDR3 DNA sequence: TGTGCCAGCAGTTTGGGCAGACCGGCCACAGATACGCAGTATTTT.